Following are 16 T cell receptor beta chains from one sample sequenced in a study of cytomegalovirus exposure and HLA in healthy donors. The primer mix had 60 Vbeta and 13 Jbeta primers. Profiled with immunoSEQ multiplex PCR; TCRdb holds only in-frame clones, not every one. Here the sample spans tens of thousands of clones, about 66% being singletons. Sequenced sample: PBMCs. These receptors all stem from a boy younger than 18 in good health and CMV-seropositive.

This clone was observed a single time. The gene calls are TRBV5-4 and TRBJ2-1; no reliable D call. Per the germline V gene, CDR1 is SGHNT and CDR2 is YYREEE (reference sequence). The V and J ends lost 4 bases and 2 bases respectively, with 13 bases between them. This CDR3 has 15 residues. The chain's CDR3 is CASSEFAETYNEQFF. CDR3 coding DNA: TGTGCCAGCAGCGAGTTCGCGGAGACCTACAATGAGCAGTTCTTC. The whole variable domain, remainder taken from reference TRBV5-4 and TRBJ2-1, is ETGVTQSPTHLIKTRGQQVTLRCSSQSGHNTVSWYQQALGQGPQFIFQYYREEENGRGNFPPRFSGLQFPNYSSELNVNALELDDSALYLCASSEFAETYNEQFFGPGTRLTVL.

V is TRBV29-1 and J is TRBJ2-1; 9 bases match TRBD2. The J segment lost 1 base and the V segment lost 4 bases, leaving 8 bases of the junction unmatched. The CDR3 spans 16 residues. Germline CDR1 is SQVTM and CDR2 is ANQGSEA. CDR3 residues: CSVAGKAGGSYNEQFF. In nucleotides, the CDR3 is TGCAGCGTTGCTGGTAAAGCGGGGGGTTCCTACAATGAGCAGTTCTTC.

A note on this clone: Other nucleotide sequences in the sample specify the same CDR3. The rearrangement uses TRBV5-1 and TRBJ1-1; TRBD1 aligns across 9 bases. V dropped 1 base and J dropped 5; count of bases not matched to a gene: 3. The CDR3 runs to 14 residues. CDR1 is SGHRS, CDR2 YFSETQ, per germline. The CDR3 DNA reads TGCGCCAGCAGCTTGTCGGGACAGGGTACTGAAGCTTTCTTT. Translating gives CASSLSGQGTEAFF.

V usage is TRBV9 and J usage is TRBJ2-2; no definite D call. This CDR3 is 15 amino acids long. The germline V gene encodes CDR1 SGDLS and CDR2 YYNGEE. Trimming stripped 1 base from V and 6 bases from J, with 13 bases between. In DNA, the CDR3 is TGTGCCAGCAGCGTATCTTCCCCCTCGGCCGGGGAGCTGTTTTTT. This encodes CASSVSSPSAGELFF.

The gene calls are TRBV7-2 and TRBJ1-2, with TRBD1 as a possible D gene (5 bases). Per germline, CDR1 SGHTA and CDR2 FQGNSA. The CDR3 loop spans 13 amino acids. The V and J ends lost 5 bases and 1 base respectively, with 8 bases between them. The CDR3 is CASSVDSNYGYTF. The CDR3 coding sequence is TGTGCCAGCAGCGTAGACAGTAACTATGGCTACACCTTC.

The genes are TRBV29-1 and TRBJ1-3, with 10 bases lining up with TRBD1. Germline V lookup: CDR1 SQVTM, CDR2 ANQGSEA. The CDR3 is 14 amino acids. After removal of 7 bases from V and 1 base from J, the junction contained 4 bases not matched to a gene. CDR3: CSARQGASGNTIYF. CDR3 in DNA: TGCAGCGCACGACAGGGGGCATCTGGAAACACCATATATTTT.

The chain recombines TRBV5-4 with TRBJ2-7, with 8 bases lining up with TRBD2. CDR1 and CDR2 (germline): SGHNT, YYREEE (reference sequence). J lost 6 bases, V lost 5 bases, and 4 bases had no gene match. This CDR3 spans 12 amino acids. In DNA, the CDR3 is TGTGCCAGCAGTCGGGGGGGAGGCGAGCAGTACTTC. Protein product: CASSRGGGEQYF.

This rearrangement joins TRBV6-4 to TRBJ2-3, with D tentatively TRBD2 (6 bases). CDR3 size: 15 residues. Germline values: CDR1 MRHNA, CDR2 SNTAGT. Trimming stripped 8 bases from V and 5 bases from J, with 20 bases between. The CDR3 protein is CASPVAVKSGDTQYF. Written as DNA, the CDR3 is TGTGCCAGCCCGGTAGCGGTGAAATCTGGAGATACGCAGTATTTT.

The chain couples TRBV29-1 to TRBJ2-1, with D uncertain. Trimming cost V 8 bases and J 10 bases, with 15 bases left between them. Germline CDR1 and CDR2: SQVTM and ANQGSEA. This CDR3 spans 11 amino acids. The CDR3, as DNA: TGCAGCCATGCGTTGTCGCGGGAGCAGTTCTTC. It specifies CSHALSREQFF.

The gene calls are TRBV6-1 and TRBJ2-2; a weak D match, TRBD1 (6 bases). This CDR3 comprises 14 residues. V lost 8 bases and J 4 bases, leaving 14 bases between the germline ends. CDR1 and CDR2 from the germline V gene are MNHNS and SASEGT. The CDR3 region is CASRPGTSTGELFF. The DNA for the CDR3 is TGTGCCAGCCGCCCGGGGACATCCACCGGGGAGCTGTTTTTT.

This clone has just one count. The rearrangement joins TRBV4-3 to TRBJ2-4, with TRBD2 as a possible D gene (6 bases). CDR3 length: 16 residues. V lost 3 bases, J lost 0 bases, and 12 bases lay in between. CDR1 and CDR2 (germline): LGHNA, YSLEER. CDR3 loop: CASSQGTGTAKNIQYF. The CDR3 nucleotides are TGCGCCAGCAGCCAGGGGACTGGAACAGCCAAAAACATTCAGTACTTC.

On this clone itself: Mismatch with germline at one junction end may stem from a read error. The rearrangement joins TRBV7-8 to TRBJ1-6, with a possible D match to TRBD1 (5 bases). The germline V gene encodes CDR1 SGHVS and CDR2 FQNEAQ. This CDR3 is 17 amino acids long. The CDR3 bases are TGTGCCAGCAGCTTAGCGGGTGGGACTGGATATAATTCACCCCTCAACTTT. As protein: CASSLAGGTGYNSPLNF.

The chain carries TRBV27 and TRBJ2-7, with no clear D. The V end lost 4 bases, the J end lost 2 bases, and 12 bases lay between the germline ends. Germline CDR1 reads MNHEY; CDR2 reads SMNVEV (reference sequence). The CDR3 consists of 14 residues. The DNA of the CDR3 is TGTGCCAGCAGTTACACCTTCCCCCCCTACGAGCAGTACTTC. Residues: CASSYTFPPYEQYF.

This clone was seen only a few times. The chain is built from TRBV12-5 and TRBJ2-1; the match to TRBD2 covers 11 bases. The ends lost 0 bases at V and 5 bases at J; junction bases unmatched: 0. CDR3 size: 15 residues. Germline V gives CDR1 LGHNT, CDR2 FRNRAP. The CDR3: CASGLVLAGDNEQFF. CDR3 bases: TGTGCTAGTGGTTTGGTACTAGCGGGAGACAATGAGCAGTTCTTC.

The chain joins TRBV6-5 to TRBJ1-3; D is uncertain. The V gene lost 4 bases and the J gene lost 2 bases, with 12 bases spanning the gap. The CDR3 runs to 15 residues. Germline lookup yields CDR1 MNHEY and CDR2 SVGAGI. The CDR3 protein is CASSSRQSAGNTIYF. DNA of the CDR3: TGTGCCAGCAGTTCCCGACAATCGGCTGGAAACACCATATATTTT.

This clone was seen once. The CDR3 reads CSVDTGTDTIYF. CDR3 DNA sequence: TGCAGCGTTGATACAGGGACAGACACCATATATTTT. V is TRBV29-1 and J is TRBJ1-3; 7 positions match TRBD1. This CDR3 has 12 residues. The V gene's germline CDR1 is SQVTM and CDR2 ANQGSEA. The J segment lost 8 bases and the V segment lost 3 bases, leaving 4 bases of the junction unmatched.